This TCR beta chain was captured by sequencing in a study of cytomegalovirus exposure and HLA in healthy donors (dated by TCRdb to about 2017). In the study overall: A later analysis indicated that the 95 to 150 validation repertoires were generated on the platform also employed for the 700 or so repertoires of the first cohort. The study combined high-throughput TCR immunosequencing, statistical association of individual TCRs with disease status, and machine learning to predict cytomegalovirus infection status. The aim of the study was to test whether cataloging public T cell receptors could identify signatures of past pathogen exposure. Besides the first cohort of about 730 subjects, a separate validation cohort made up of around 120 different subjects was used.

The library was built by means of the immunoSEQ multiplex PCR assay. The authors' pipeline ran thus. A statistical classification framework was built for diagnosing cytomegalovirus status from the catalog of TCR beta chain sequences. Here the immuneACCESS table is served through TCRdb, limited to in-frame sequences with V and J called. Missing clones are a known gap in these copies; in checked studies unresolved V genes cover under half, and the rest lacks a known reason. Clone size and the V and J calls come from that table; the DNA yielded D and trimming. This sample has about 120,000 clones in its table, and about 91% of those were observed once. Of the sample, approximately 1.8% is held by the ten largest clones. The CDR3 measures 14 amino acids from cysteine to phenylalanine. Kept here is only the CDR3 DNA, which spans 42 bases and is read in frame from base 1. Per the germline V gene, KGHSH is the CDR1 and LQKENI is the CDR2. Trimming removed 2 bases from V and 4 bases from J; the gene matches leave 2 bases unexplained.

Remarks on this clone: Its cognate antigen has yet to be identified. No quality values exist for individual bases; no much larger clone is one base distant.

What the authors observed across the whole study: A later analysis found that TCRs clustered in the first cohort also tended to co-occur in the 120 validation repertoires, with just under 95% of cluster scores above 0. The classifier was reported to diagnose cytomegalovirus status with high specificity and sensitivity in both the original and validation cohorts. In vitro tests confirmed that a few of the cytomegalovirus-associated TCR beta chains recognize cytomegalovirus antigens. A later analysis had no HLA typing for the validation cohort, so co-occurrence there was scored across all 110 or so repertoires. According to the authors, the approach could potentially be generalized to other disease states and immunological phenotypes. A total of fewer than 200 TCR beta chains were listed by the study as associated with cytomegalovirus. Most TCR sequences were observed very rarely across donors, whereas some public TCRs were present in many individuals.

Donors formed part of the validation cohort, which comprised 120 or so subjects and was distinct from the first cohort of under 850 subjects. The sample consisted of PBMCs. This TCR was recovered from a man younger than 35 in good health and CMV-seronegative. Recombination linked TRBV18 to TRBJ1-5; TRBD1 matches 7 bases in the middle. The DNA is TGTGCCAGCTCACCAGACAGGGCAAATCAGCCCCAGCATTTT. It translates as CASSPDRANQPQHF. The CDR3, completed at both ends by the reference TRBV18 and TRBJ1-5 genes, gives the full variable domain NAGVMQNPRHLVRRRGQEARLRCSPMKGHSHVYWYRQLPEEGLKFMVYLQKENIIDESGMPKERFSAEFPKEGPSILRIQQVVRGDSAAYFCASSPDRANQPQHFGDGTRLSIL.